The 9 T cell receptor beta chains reported below all come from one sample, sequenced in a study of post-analysis software for immune sequencing data. Notes on the study in general: Patients carried roughly five TRBV segments more frequently than controls did, and TRBV5-6, TRBV5-1 and TRBV20-1 were among them.

For these TCRs, the target antigens are not known. The authors incorporated unique molecular identifiers into the TCR beta cDNA libraries. TCRdb re-called the PCR reads through MiXCR, storing one row per CDR3 protein. Seen here are roughly 600,000 distinct CDR3 sequences, around 44% observed once, and the top ten hold 1.5% to 2%. Sequenced material: blood. These TCRs come from a girl aged 5-17 years with multiple sclerosis.

V and J are TRBV5-1 and TRBJ2-7, with no clear D. The CDR3 covers 13 residues. The germline V and J ends were trimmed by 0 bases and 12 bases, with 16 bases remaining between them. The germline V gene has CDR1 SGHRS and CDR2 YFSETQ. The CDR3 spells CASSLELQETRYF. The CDR3 nucleotides are TGCGCCAGCAGCTTGGAACTTCAAGAGACCCGGTACTTC.

The rearrangement links TRBV6-5 to TRBJ2-7; D gene ambiguous. The CDR3 covers 16 residues. Trimming took off 4 bases at V and 1 base at J, with 17 bases between the two ends. In germline, CDR1 is MNHEY, CDR2 SVGAGI. The CDR3, as DNA: TGTGCCAGCAGTTCCCTCCATTCTTCTCCTTCCTACGAGCAGTACTTC. Protein: CASSSLHSSPSYEQYF.

The J gene is TRBJ1-1, the V gene TRBV12-3 or TRBV12-4; no firm D call. The CDR3 has 13 amino acids. V was clipped by 7 bases and J by 6 bases, with 15 bases between them. CDR3 sequence reads: CASMRGLKAEAFF. As DNA, the CDR3 is TGTGCCAGCATGAGAGGGCTGAAGGCTGAAGCTTTCTTT.

This clonotype was counted between two and nine times. The chain employs TRBV7-2 and TRBJ2-1; D assignment may be TRBD1 or TRBD2 (5 bases each). The V gene's germline CDR1 is SGHTA and CDR2 FQGNSA. V dropped 5 bases and J dropped 7 bases, with 18 bases sitting between them. This CDR3 spans 15 amino acids. Here the CDR3 reads CASSPTGTLLNEQFF. In nucleotides, the CDR3 is TGTGCCAGCAGCCCAACCGGGACCCTACTAAATGAGCAGTTCTTC.

This chain connects TRBV12-3 or TRBV12-4 to TRBJ1-2, with no clear D. The CDR3 loop spans 14 amino acids. Trimming removed 2 bases from V and 0 bases from J, with 7 bases in between. The CDR3 nucleotides are TGTGCCAGCAGTTTAAGTAAGGCTAACTATGGCTACACCTTC. Amino acids: CASSLSKANYGYTF.

This sequence joins TRBV3-1 and TRBJ2-7; D gene uncertain. The CDR3 is 15 amino acids. Germline V gives CDR1 LGHDT, CDR2 YNNKEL (reference sequence). V lost 4 bases to trimming and J lost 1 base, with 14 bases between them. CDR3 amino acids: CASSRGRYRSYEQYF. The CDR3 nucleotides read TGTGCCAGCAGCCGCGGACGCTACCGGTCCTACGAGCAGTACTTC.

The chain is built from TRBV12-3 or TRBV12-4 and TRBJ1-5; 7 positions match TRBD1. The CDR3 totals 18 residues. V trimming: 2 bases; J trimming: 0 bases; junction bases outside the gene matches: 10. The CDR3 here is CASSLRSLRGYSNQPQHF. Written as DNA, the CDR3 is TGTGCCAGCAGTTTAAGATCCCTCAGGGGGTATAGCAATCAGCCCCAGCATTTT.

V is TRBV12-3 or TRBV12-4 and J is TRBJ2-1, with D unclear. V was trimmed by 10 bases and J by 7 bases, leaving 8 bases between them. The CDR3 contains 10 residues. CDR3 residues: CAIARNEQFF. The CDR3, as DNA: TGTGCCATCGCCCGGAATGAGCAGTTCTTC.

This clonotype turned up a few times. The chain links TRBV3-1 to TRBJ2-3; the D gene is possibly TRBD2 (5 bases). In germline, CDR1 is LGHDT, CDR2 YNNKEL (reference sequence). Trimming stripped 1 base from V and 4 bases from J, with 12 bases between. The CDR3 covers 15 residues. CDR3 DNA sequence: TGTGCCAGCAGCCAAGGCCTAGCAGAGGCAGATACGCAGTATTTT. It encodes CASSQGLAEADTQYF.